This paragraph covers one TCR beta chain sequence. The data derive from a study of T cell changes during pregnancy in multiple sclerosis. Germline trimming cut 6 bases from V and 5 bases from J; bases unmatched to any gene: 7. This CDR3 is built from 14 residues. Germline V gene sequence: CDR1 MGHRA, CDR2 YSYEKL. Method: immunoSEQ multiplex PCR; TCRdb's copy keeps in-frame clones and lacks some. This sample yields about 56,000 clones, of which 89% are seen a single time; approximately 1.7% belongs to the top ten. The sequence was collected from a female donor with multiple sclerosis, enrolled in a pregnancy study. The sequencing used peripheral blood, collected after pregnancy. V is TRBV4-1 and J is TRBJ2-3, with 8 nucleotides matching TRBD1. DNA for the CDR3: TGCGCCAGCAGTGACAGGGGAAGGCAAGATACGCAGTATTTT. Protein sequence: CASSDRGRQDTQYF.